This TCR beta chain stems from a study of cytomegalovirus exposure and HLA in healthy donors. Study-wide points: Prior analysis indicated that the majority of TCR beta V segments exhibited productivity approximately 87% or approximately 30% of the time. Later analysis associated a missense DCLRE1C variant with TCR beta V- and J-gene trimming. CMV serostatus was the only immune exposure information that was available.

Worth noting for this clone: What it binds is unknown.

A multiplex PCR was run with 60 Vbeta primers and 13 Jbeta primers. TCRdb keeps only in-frame clones here, not all; method: immunoSEQ multiplex PCR. The table gives roughly 80,000 clones; the top ten clones make up around 1.1% of it. The V gene lost 2 bases and the J gene lost 4 bases, with 15 bases spanning the gap. CDR3 length: 15 residues. CDR1 GTSNPN and CDR2 SVGIG come from the germline V gene (reference sequence). This chain joins TRBV30 and TRBJ1-5, with D hard to call. The receptor was derived from a woman in her twenties or thirties in good health and CMV-seronegative. The sequenced sample was PBMCs. CDR3 DNA: TGTGCCTGGAGTCCCGGGAACACCATTAATCAGCCCCAGCATTTT. Amino acid sequence: CAWSPGNTINQPQHF.